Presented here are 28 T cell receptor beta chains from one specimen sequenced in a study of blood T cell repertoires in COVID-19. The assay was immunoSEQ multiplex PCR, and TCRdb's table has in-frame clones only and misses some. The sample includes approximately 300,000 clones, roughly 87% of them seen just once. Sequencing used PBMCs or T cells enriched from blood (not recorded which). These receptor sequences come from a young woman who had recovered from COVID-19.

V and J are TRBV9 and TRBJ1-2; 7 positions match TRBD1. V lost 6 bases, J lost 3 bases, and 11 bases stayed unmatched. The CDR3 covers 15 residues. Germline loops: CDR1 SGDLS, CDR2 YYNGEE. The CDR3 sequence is CASNREGQNYYGYTF. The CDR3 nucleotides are TGTGCCAGCAACAGAGAGGGACAGAACTACTATGGCTACACCTTC.

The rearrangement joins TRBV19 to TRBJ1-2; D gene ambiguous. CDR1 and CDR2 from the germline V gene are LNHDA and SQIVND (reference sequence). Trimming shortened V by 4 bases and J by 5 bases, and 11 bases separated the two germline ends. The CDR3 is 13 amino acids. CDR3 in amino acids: CASSTPQRYGYTF. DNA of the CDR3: TGTGCCAGTAGTACCCCCCAGCGGTATGGCTACACCTTC. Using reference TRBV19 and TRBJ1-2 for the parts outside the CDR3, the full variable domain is DGGITQSPKYLFRKEGQNVTLSCEQNLNHDAMYWYRQDPGQGLRLIYYSQIVNDFQKGDIAEGYSVSREKKESFPLTVTSAQKNPTAFYLCASSTPQRYGYTFGSGTRLTVV.

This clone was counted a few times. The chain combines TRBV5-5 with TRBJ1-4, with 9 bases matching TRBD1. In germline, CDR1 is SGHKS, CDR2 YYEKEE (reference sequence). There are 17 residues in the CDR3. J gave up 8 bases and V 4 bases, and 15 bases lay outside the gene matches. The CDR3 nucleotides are TGTGCCAGCAGCACCACCTCATCAGGGACAGGGTGGGAAAAACTGTTTTTT. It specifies CASSTTSSGTGWEKLFF.

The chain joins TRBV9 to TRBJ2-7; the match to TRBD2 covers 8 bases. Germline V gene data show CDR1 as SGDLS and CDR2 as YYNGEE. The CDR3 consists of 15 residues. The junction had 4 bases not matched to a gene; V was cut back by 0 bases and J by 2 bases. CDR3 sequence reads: CASSVEPSGPYEQYF. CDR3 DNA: TGTGCCAGCAGCGTAGAGCCTAGCGGGCCCTACGAGCAGTACTTC.

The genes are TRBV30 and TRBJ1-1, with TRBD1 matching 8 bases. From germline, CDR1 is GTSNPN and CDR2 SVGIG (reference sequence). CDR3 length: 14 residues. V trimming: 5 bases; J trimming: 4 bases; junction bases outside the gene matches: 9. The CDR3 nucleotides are TGTGCCTGGCTTCAGGGGGCGACGGGCACTGAAGCTTTCTTT. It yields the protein CAWLQGATGTEAFF. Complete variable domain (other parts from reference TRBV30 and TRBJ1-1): SQTIHQWPATLVQPVGSPLSLECTVEGTSNPNLYWYRQAAGRGLQLLFYSVGIGQISSEVPQNLSASRPQDRQFILSSKKLLLSDSGFYLCAWLQGATGTEAFFGQGTRLTVV.

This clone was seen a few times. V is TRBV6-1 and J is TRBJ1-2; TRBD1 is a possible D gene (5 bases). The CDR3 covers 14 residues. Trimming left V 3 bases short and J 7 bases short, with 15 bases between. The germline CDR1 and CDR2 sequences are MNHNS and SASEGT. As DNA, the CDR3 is TGTGCCAGCAGTGAGGGGAACAGGAAATTTGGCTACACCTTC. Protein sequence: CASSEGNRKFGYTF.

The CDR3 reads CASSEYAGAYEQYF. CDR3 bases: TGTGCCAGCAGTGAATATGCAGGGGCCTACGAGCAGTACTTC. J is TRBJ2-7 and V is TRBV25-1; D may be TRBD1 (6 bases). The V gene's germline CDR1 is MGHDK and CDR2 SYGVNS. V lost 0 bases, J lost 2 bases, and 8 bases lay in between. CDR3 length: 14 amino acids.

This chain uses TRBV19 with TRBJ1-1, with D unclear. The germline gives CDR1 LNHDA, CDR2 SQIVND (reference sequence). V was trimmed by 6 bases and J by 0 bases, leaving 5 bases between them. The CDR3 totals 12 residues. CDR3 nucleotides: TGTGCCAGTAGATCCATGAACACTGAAGCTTTCTTT. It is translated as CASRSMNTEAFF.

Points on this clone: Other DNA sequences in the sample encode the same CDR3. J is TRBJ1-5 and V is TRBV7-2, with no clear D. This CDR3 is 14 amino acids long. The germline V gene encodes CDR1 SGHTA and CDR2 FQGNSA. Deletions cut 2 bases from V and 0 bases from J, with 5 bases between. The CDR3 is CASSLRGSNQPQHF. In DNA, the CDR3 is TGTGCCAGCAGCTTACGGGGTAGCAATCAGCCCCAGCATTTT.

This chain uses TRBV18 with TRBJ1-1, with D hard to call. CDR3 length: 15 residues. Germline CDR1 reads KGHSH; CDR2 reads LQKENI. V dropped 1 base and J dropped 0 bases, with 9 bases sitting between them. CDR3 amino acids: CASSPLREMNTEAFF. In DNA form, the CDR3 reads TGTGCCAGCTCACCACTCCGAGAAATGAACACTGAAGCTTTCTTT.

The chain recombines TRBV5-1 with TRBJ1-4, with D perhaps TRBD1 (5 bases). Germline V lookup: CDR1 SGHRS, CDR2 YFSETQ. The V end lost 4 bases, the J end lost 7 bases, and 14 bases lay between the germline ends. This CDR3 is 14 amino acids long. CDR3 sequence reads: CASSADFGGEKLFF. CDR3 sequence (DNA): TGCGCCAGCAGCGCGGACTTCGGGGGTGAAAAACTGTTTTTT. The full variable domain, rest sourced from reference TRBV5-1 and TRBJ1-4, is KAGVTQTPRYLIKTRGQQVTLSCSPISGHRSVSWYQQTPGQGLQFLFEYFSETQRNKGNFPGRFSGRQFSNSRSEMNVSTLELGDSALYLCASSADFGGEKLFFGSGTQLSVL.

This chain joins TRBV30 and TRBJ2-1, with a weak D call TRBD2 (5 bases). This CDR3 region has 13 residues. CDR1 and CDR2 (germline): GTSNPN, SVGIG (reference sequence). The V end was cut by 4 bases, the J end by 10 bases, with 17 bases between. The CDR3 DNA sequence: TGTGCCTGGACCCTAGCCCGTGTAGGGGAGCAGTTCTTC. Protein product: CAWTLARVGEQFF. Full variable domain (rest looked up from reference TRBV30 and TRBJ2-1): SQTIHQWPATLVQPVGSPLSLECTVEGTSNPNLYWYRQAAGRGLQLLFYSVGIGQISSEVPQNLSASRPQDRQFILSSKKLLLSDSGFYLCAWTLARVGEQFFGPGTRLTVL.

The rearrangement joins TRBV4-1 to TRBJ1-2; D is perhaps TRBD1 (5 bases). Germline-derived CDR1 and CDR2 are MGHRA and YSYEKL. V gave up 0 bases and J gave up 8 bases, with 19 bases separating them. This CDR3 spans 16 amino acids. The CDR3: CASSQDKGREIYGYTF. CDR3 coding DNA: TGCGCCAGCAGCCAAGATAAGGGCAGGGAAATCTACGGCTACACCTTC.

The CDR3 DNA reads as TGTGCCAGCAGCTTGGGACAGAGTTTGAACACTGAAGCTTTCTTT. Translating it yields CASSLGQSLNTEAFF. The chain combines TRBV5-4 with TRBJ1-1; TRBD1 might be the D (5 bases). The V end lost 0 bases, the J end lost 0 bases, and 9 bases lay between the germline ends. The CDR3 is 15 residues long. Germline loops: CDR1 SGHNT, CDR2 YYREEE (reference sequence).

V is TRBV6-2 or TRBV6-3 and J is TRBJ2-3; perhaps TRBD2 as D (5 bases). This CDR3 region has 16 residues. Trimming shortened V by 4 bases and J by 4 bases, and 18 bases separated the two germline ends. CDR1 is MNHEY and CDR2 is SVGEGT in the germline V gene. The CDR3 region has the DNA TGTGCCAGCAGTTGGGGAGCGGACCCCCGAGCAGATACGCAGTATTTT. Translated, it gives CASSWGADPRADTQYF.

CDR3 bases: TGCAGCGCCCAGCGAGGGCCCTATGGCTACACCTTC. Residues: CSAQRGPYGYTF. This chain joins TRBV29-1 and TRBJ1-2; D is ambiguous. Per germline, CDR1 SQVTM and CDR2 ANQGSEA. V lost 7 bases and J 4 bases, leaving 13 bases between the germline ends. The CDR3 spans 12 residues.

CDR3 DNA sequence: TGTGCCAGCAGCTTGGCTACAGGGAATTTCGTTAGCTACACCTTC. The encoded protein is CASSLATGNFVSYTF. The gene calls are TRBV5-5 and TRBJ1-2, with D perhaps TRBD1 (6 bases). The CDR3 extends over 15 amino acids. Germline CDR1 and CDR2: SGHKS and YYEKEE (reference sequence). Trimming removed 0 bases from V and 9 bases from J, with 18 bases in between.

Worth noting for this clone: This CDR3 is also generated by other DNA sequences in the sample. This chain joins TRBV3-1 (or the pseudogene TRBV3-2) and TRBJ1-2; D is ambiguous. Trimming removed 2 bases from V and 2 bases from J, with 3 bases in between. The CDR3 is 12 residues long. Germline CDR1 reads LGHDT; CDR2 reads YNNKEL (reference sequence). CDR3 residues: CASSQSNYGYTF. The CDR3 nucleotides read TGTGCCAGCAGCCAATCGAACTATGGCTACACCTTC.

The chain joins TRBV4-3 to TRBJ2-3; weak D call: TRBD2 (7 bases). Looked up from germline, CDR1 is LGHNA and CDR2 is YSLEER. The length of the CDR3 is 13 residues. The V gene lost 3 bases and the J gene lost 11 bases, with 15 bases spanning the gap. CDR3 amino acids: CASSHGGGGGQYF. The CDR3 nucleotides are TGCGCCAGCAGCCATGGGGGAGGGGGAGGGCAGTATTTT.

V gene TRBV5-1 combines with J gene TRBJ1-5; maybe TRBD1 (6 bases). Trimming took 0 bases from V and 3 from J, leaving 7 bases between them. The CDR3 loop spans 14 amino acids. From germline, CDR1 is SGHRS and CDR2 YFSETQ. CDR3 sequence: CASSLGGPNQPQHF. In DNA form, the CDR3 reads TGCGCCAGCAGCTTGGGGGGGCCCAATCAGCCCCAGCATTTT. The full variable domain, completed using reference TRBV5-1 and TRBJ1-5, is KAGVTQTPRYLIKTRGQQVTLSCSPISGHRSVSWYQQTPGQGLQFLFEYFSETQRNKGNFPGRFSGRQFSNSRSEMNVSTLELGDSALYLCASSLGGPNQPQHFGDGTRLSIL.

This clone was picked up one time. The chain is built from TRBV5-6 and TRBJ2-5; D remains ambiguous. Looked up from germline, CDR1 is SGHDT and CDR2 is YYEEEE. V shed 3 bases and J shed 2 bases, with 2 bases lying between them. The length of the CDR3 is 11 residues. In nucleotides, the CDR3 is TGTGCCAGCAGCTCTCAAGAGACCCAGTACTTC. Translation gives CASSSQETQYF.

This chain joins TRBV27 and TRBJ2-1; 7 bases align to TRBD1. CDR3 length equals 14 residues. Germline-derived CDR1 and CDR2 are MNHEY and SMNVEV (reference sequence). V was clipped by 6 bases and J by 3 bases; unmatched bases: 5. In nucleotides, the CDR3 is TGTGCCAGCAGGAAAGACAGGGTCTACAATGAGCAGTTCTTC. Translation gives CASRKDRVYNEQFF.

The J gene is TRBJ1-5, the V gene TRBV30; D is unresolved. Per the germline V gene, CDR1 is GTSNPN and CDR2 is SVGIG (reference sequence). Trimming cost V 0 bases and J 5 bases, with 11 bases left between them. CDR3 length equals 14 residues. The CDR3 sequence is CAWSVWQEDQPQHF. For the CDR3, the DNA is TGTGCCTGGAGTGTATGGCAGGAAGATCAGCCCCAGCATTTT.

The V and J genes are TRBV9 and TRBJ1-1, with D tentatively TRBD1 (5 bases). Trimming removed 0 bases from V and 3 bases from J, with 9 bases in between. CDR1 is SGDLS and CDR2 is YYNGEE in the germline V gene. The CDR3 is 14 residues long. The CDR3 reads CASSVEGVDTEAFF. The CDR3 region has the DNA TGTGCCAGCAGCGTAGAAGGGGTGGACACTGAAGCTTTCTTT.

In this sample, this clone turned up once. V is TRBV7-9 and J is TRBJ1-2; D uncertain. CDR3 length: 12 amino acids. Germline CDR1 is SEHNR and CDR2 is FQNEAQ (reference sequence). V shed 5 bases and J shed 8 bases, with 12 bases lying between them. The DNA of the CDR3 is TGTGCCAGCAGCCCCCAACGAGAAGGCTACACCTTC. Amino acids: CASSPQREGYTF.

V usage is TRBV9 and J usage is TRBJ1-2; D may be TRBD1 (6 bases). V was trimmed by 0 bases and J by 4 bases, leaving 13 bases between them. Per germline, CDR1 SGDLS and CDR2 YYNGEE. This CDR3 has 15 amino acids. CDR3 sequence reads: CASSVAAGAAYGYTF. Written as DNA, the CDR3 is TGTGCCAGCAGCGTAGCGGCGGGGGCTGCCTATGGCTACACCTTC.

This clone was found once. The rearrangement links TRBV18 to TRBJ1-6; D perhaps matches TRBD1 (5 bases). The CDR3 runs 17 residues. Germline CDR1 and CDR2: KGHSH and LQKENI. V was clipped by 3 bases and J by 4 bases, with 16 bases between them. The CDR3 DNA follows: TGTGCCAGCTCACCTTATCGCAGGGATCAATATAATTCACCCCTCCACTTT. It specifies CASSPYRRDQYNSPLHF.

The CDR3 DNA follows: TGTGCGCAAAGAGGGGGGGCTGGAAACACCATATATTTT. This gives the protein CAQRGGAGNTIYF. The chain recombines TRBV30 with TRBJ1-3; TRBD1 might be the D (6 bases). The CDR3 is made up of 13 amino acids. CDR1 and CDR2 from the germline V gene are GTSNPN and SVGIG (reference sequence).